Listed below are T cell receptor beta chains from one sample, sequenced in a study of blood T cell repertoires in COVID-19. Measured with immunoSEQ multiplex PCR; TCRdb has only the in-frame clones, and not every one. The table records about 170,000 clones, about 88% of them present only once. The sequenced sample consisted of PBMCs or T cells enriched from blood (not recorded which). The receptors derive from a woman aged 18-29 years who had recovered from COVID-19. Both conserved end residues are part of each CDR3. A D gene is named only where the DNA matches it firmly. For some rows the clone size is stated as once, few or many, or as a class when expanded; others skip it.

j_call | clone_size | v_call | d_call | cdr3_nt | cdr3_aa
TRBJ2-4 | - | TRBV4-3 | - | TGCGCCAGCAGCCTTGGGGGACTCCGAGGTGAAAACATTCAGTACTTC | CASSLGGLRGENIQYF
TRBJ2-3 | - | TRBV19 | - | TGTGCCAGTAGTCCTCTGCGGGGAGATACGCAGTATTTT | CASSPLRGDTQYF
TRBJ1-5 | - | TRBV18 | TRBD1 | TGTGCCAGCTCACCACTCAGGGGGTCCATGCAGCCCCAGCATTTT | CASSPLRGSMQPQHF
TRBJ2-3 | - | TRBV7-8 | - | TGTGCCAGCAGCTCCCCCAATGGCGCGGAGGGTACGCAGTATTTT | CASSSPNGAEGTQYF
TRBJ1-2 | - | TRBV28 | - | TGTGCCAGCAGTTGGGCCACGGACAGCCACTACACCTTC | CASSWATDSHYTF
TRBJ1-1 | - | TRBV19 | TRBD1 | TGTGCCAGTAGTATAGGGACAGGGAGGACTGAAGCTTTCTTT | CASSIGTGRTEAFF
TRBJ2-5 | - | TRBV28 | TRBD2 | TGTGCCAGCAGTTCACCCAAGACAATTAGCGGGAGTTCGAAGGGAGAGACCCAGTACTTC | CASSSPKTISGSSKGETQYF
TRBJ2-3 | - | TRBV5-1 | - | TGCGCCAGCAGCTCCCCCGGTCCCATGACAGATACGCAGTATTTT | CASSSPGPMTDTQYF
TRBJ2-5 | - | TRBV15 | - | TGTGCCACCAGCAGAGATCTGGAGACCCAGTACTTC | CATSRDLETQYF
TRBJ2-7 | once | TRBV5-1 | - | TGCGCCAGCAGCTTTGCCCTTCTGAGCTCCTACGAGCAGTACTTC | CASSFALLSSYEQYF
TRBJ1-2 | - | TRBV6-4 | TRBD1 | TGTGCCAGCCCAACTCCCGGGGGACAGGGCCACTATGGCTACACCTTC | CASPTPGGQGHYGYTF
TRBJ2-7 | - | TRBV7-6 | TRBD2 | TGTGCCAGCAGCGAGACTAGCCGCTCCTACGAGCAGTACTTC | CASSETSRSYEQYF
TRBJ1-1 | - | TRBV12-2 | - | TGTGCAAGTCGCACCCGGGACTTTCGACTGGTCTTCGACACTGAAGCTTTCTTT | CASRTRDFRLVFDTEAFF
TRBJ2-7 | - | TRBV7-9 | - | TGTGCCAGCAGCACGGGACAACGCGAGCAGTACTTC | CASSTGQREQYF
TRBJ2-7 | - | TRBV5-1 | TRBD2 | TGCGCCAGCAGCCTGGGGACTAGCAGGATTTCCTACGAGCAGTACTTC | CASSLGTSRISYEQYF
TRBJ2-7 | - | TRBV6-2/TRBV6-3 | - | TGTGCCAGCAGTTACTCGGGGAGGCTGCTACTCAACTACGAGCAGTACTTC | CASSYSGRLLLNYEQYF
TRBJ2-3 | - | TRBV5-4 | TRBD1 | TGTGCCAGCAGCCCCCGGACAGGAAGCACAGATACGCAGTATTTT | CASSPRTGSTDTQYF
TRBJ2-1 | - | TRBV6-1 | TRBD2 | TGTGCCAGCAGTGAAGAAGCGGGAGCCGGCTACAATGAGCAGTTCTTC | CASSEEAGAGYNEQFF
TRBJ2-5 | - | TRBV20-1 | TRBD2 | TGCAGTGGACTAGCGGAAGAGACCCAGTACTTC | CSGLAEETQYF
TRBJ2-5 | - | TRBV7-8 | - | TGTGCCAGCAGCCAGGGACAGTCGCGGGGGACCCAGTACTTC | CASSQGQSRGTQYF
TRBJ2-7 | - | TRBV6-5 | - | TGTGCCAGCAGTTTGGGGGGAGAGCAGTACTTC | CASSLGGEQYF
TRBJ2-3 | - | TRBV6-5 | - | TGTGCCAGCAGGGACCCACTAGTAACAAATACGCAGTATTTT | CASRDPLVTNTQYF
TRBJ2-5 | - | TRBV6-5 | TRBD2 | TGTGCCAGCAGTTACTCGAGGCGGGGGGAGACCCAGTACTTC | CASSYSRRGETQYF
TRBJ1-6 | - | TRBV4-1 | - | TGCGCCAGCAGCCAATTCGGTAGATATTCACCCCTCCACTTT | CASSQFGRYSPLHF
TRBJ1-1 | - | TRBV14 | - | TGTGCCAACGACAGACGAAACACTGCAGCTTTCTTT | CANDRRNTAAFF
TRBJ2-5 | - | TRBV5-1 | TRBD2 | TGCGCCAGCAGCTGGAGGGGTGGGCTAGCGGGAGCCCCCGAGACCCAGTACTTC | CASSWRGGLAGAPETQYF
TRBJ2-2 | - | TRBV12-5 | TRBD2 | TGTGCTAGTGGACCGGGACTAGCGGATCTAAACACCGGGGAGCTGTTTTTT | CASGPGLADLNTGELFF
TRBJ2-3 | - | TRBV27 | TRBD2 | TGTGCCAGCAGTTTGACCCCCCCAAAGCTTGGCGGGAGTTATACAGATACGCAGTATTTT | CASSLTPPKLGGSYTDTQYF
TRBJ2-1 | - | TRBV7-2 | - | TGTGCCAGCAGCCCGACAGAGAATGAGCAGTTCTTC | CASSPTENEQFF
TRBJ1-6 | - | TRBV6-4 | TRBD1 | TGTACCCCGGGACAGGAGAATTCACCCCTCCACTTT | CTPGQENSPLHF
TRBJ2-3 | - | TRBV5-4 | - | TGTGCCAGCAGCTCCCGGAGGGATACGCAGTATTTT | CASSSRRDTQYF
TRBJ1-3 | - | TRBV25-1 | - | TGTGCCAGCAGTGAATGGGGAGCAGTCTCTGGAAACACCATATATTTT | CASSEWGAVSGNTIYF
TRBJ1-5 | - | TRBV15 | - | TGTGCCACCAGCAGAGGGGGTCAGGGGATGCAGCCCCAGCATTTT | CATSRGGQGMQPQHF
TRBJ2-3 | - | TRBV27 | TRBD2 | TGTGCCAGCAGTTTATCGTGGCGGGAGGGGTTCACAGATACGCAGTATTTT | CASSLSWREGFTDTQYF
TRBJ2-2 | - | TRBV28 | - | TGTGCCAGCAGTTCCACCACGACAGGGAACACCGGGGAGCTGTTTTTT | CASSSTTTGNTGELFF
TRBJ1-5 | few | TRBV19 | - | TGTGCCAGTAACCCCGTGCTGTCAGGGAATCAGCCCCAGCATTTT | CASNPVLSGNQPQHF
TRBJ2-3 | - | TRBV2 | TRBD1 | TGTGCCAGCACTTCGGACAGGGTTGCGCAGTATTTT | CASTSDRVAQYF
TRBJ2-7 | - | TRBV7-4 | TRBD2 | TGTGCCAGCAGCTTACCTTTCGGACTAGCGGGAAGGTACGAGCAGTACTTC | CASSLPFGLAGRYEQYF
TRBJ2-5 | - | TRBV5-1 | TRBD2 | TGCGCCAGCAGCTCGCTAGCGGGAGCCGCGGAGACCCAGTACTTC | CASSSLAGAAETQYF
TRBJ2-5 | - | TRBV27 | TRBD1 | TGTGCCAGCAGTCCGGGGACAGCGGCCTTCCAAGAGACCCAGTACTTC | CASSPGTAAFQETQYF
TRBJ2-6 | - | TRBV27 | TRBD1 | TGTGCCAGCCGGACAGGGGACAGCTCTGGGGCCAACGTCCTGACTTTC | CASRTGDSSGANVLTF
TRBJ2-7 | - | TRBV5-1 | TRBD2 | TGCGCCAGCAGCTTCGGGGAACTAGCGGGGATTTCCTACGAGCAGTACTTC | CASSFGELAGISYEQYF
TRBJ2-2 | - | TRBV30 | - | TGTGCCTGGAGTGTTATCACCGGGGAGCTGTTTTTT | CAWSVITGELFF
TRBJ1-1 | once | TRBV5-4 | - | TGTGCCAGCAGCTTGGTTCCAGGGGTACACACTGAAGCTTTCTTT | CASSLVPGVHTEAFF
TRBJ2-2 | - | TRBV6-1 | - | TGTGCCAGCAGTGACAGGCGGGCCCCGAACACCGGGGAGCTGTTTTTT | CASSDRRAPNTGELFF
TRBJ2-1 | - | TRBV5-4 | TRBD2 | TGTGCCAGCAGCCCGGGACTAGCGGGAGTGTTTTACAATGAGCAGTTCTTC | CASSPGLAGVFYNEQFF